Following are 7 T cell receptor beta chains from one sample sequenced in a study of T cell changes during pregnancy in multiple sclerosis. The repertoire was sequenced with immunoSEQ multiplex PCR; TCRdb's copy has only in-frame clones and lacks some. The data show over 70,000 clones, about 94% seen once. Sample: peripheral blood, taken in the third trimester of pregnancy. These receptors all stem from a female donor with multiple sclerosis, enrolled in a pregnancy study.

J is TRBJ2-1 and V is TRBV5-6, with 16 bases aligning to TRBD2. The length of the CDR3 is 16 residues. CDR1 SGHDT and CDR2 YYEEEE come from the germline V gene. Trimming took 4 bases from V and 9 from J; bases not matched to a gene: 7. Written as DNA, the CDR3 is TGTGCCAGCAGCCCGGGACTAGCGGGAGGGCCCGGTGAGCAGTTCTTC. Residues: CASSPGLAGGPGEQFF.

The chain joins TRBV6-5 to TRBJ1-5; D possibly corresponds to TRBD1 (5 bases). The V gene lost 2 bases and the J gene lost 4 bases, with 12 bases spanning the gap. This CDR3 has 15 amino acids. Per the germline V gene, CDR1 is MNHEY and CDR2 is SVGAGI. The DNA of the CDR3 is TGTGCCAGCAGTTACAGGGGCGCCGGGAATCAGCCCCAGCATTTT. Amino acid sequence: CASSYRGAGNQPQHF.

This clone came up a few times. CDR3 in DNA: TGTGCCAGCAGCCGCCAGTTGAACACTGAAGCTTTCTTT. Encoded protein: CASSRQLNTEAFF. The chain couples TRBV16 to TRBJ1-1; the D is unclear. Germline V CDR1 and CDR2: KGHSY, FQNENV. V was clipped by 4 bases and J by 0 bases, with 6 bases between them. The CDR3 is 13 amino acids. The variable domain in full, with the rest retrieved from reference TRBV16 and TRBJ1-1, is GEEVAQTPKHLVRGEGQKAKLYCAPIKGHSYVFWYQQVLKNEFKFLISFQNENVFDETGMPKERFSAKCLPNSPCSLEIQATKLEDSAVYFCASSRQLNTEAFFGQGTRLTVV.

The chain combines TRBV2 with TRBJ2-1, with 9 bases identical to TRBD1. J was trimmed by 4 bases and V by 7 bases; bases with no gene match: 11. Per the germline V gene, CDR1 is SNHLY and CDR2 is FYNNEI. CDR3 length: 16 residues. CDR3 residues: CASNVGGTGLYNEQFF. The CDR3 DNA follows: TGTGCCAGCAACGTGGGGGGGACAGGGCTTTACAATGAGCAGTTCTTC.

The V call is TRBV28, the J call TRBJ1-1, with 8 bases lining up with TRBD1. CDR3 length equals 15 residues. Per the germline V gene, CDR1 is MDHEN and CDR2 is SYDVKM. V lost 5 bases and J lost 1; bases outside the gene matches: 6. CDR3 sequence reads: CASSPSGGANTEAFF. The CDR3 region has the DNA TGTGCCAGCAGTCCCTCAGGGGGCGCGAACACTGAAGCTTTCTTT.

This chain uses TRBV6-5 with TRBJ2-1; TRBD2 aligns across 8 bases. From germline, CDR1 is MNHEY and CDR2 SVGAGI. CDR3 length: 15 residues. The trim removed 5 bases at V and 0 bases at J, leaving 3 bases unmatched. The CDR3 DNA sequence: TGTGCCAGCAGTCTTACTAGCGGCTCCTACAATGAGCAGTTCTTC. This translates into CASSLTSGSYNEQFF.

This chain connects TRBV9 to TRBJ2-7, with 7 nucleotides matching TRBD2. J lost 3 bases, V lost 0 bases, and 6 bases had no gene match. Per the germline V gene, CDR1 is SGDLS and CDR2 is YYNGEE. The CDR3 covers 15 residues. The CDR3 DNA follows: TGTGCCAGCAGCGTAGGGTCTAGCGGTCGCTACGAGCAGTACTTC. Translated, it gives CASSVGSSGRYEQYF. The full variable domain, rest sourced from reference TRBV9 and TRBJ2-7, is DSGVTQTPKHLITATGQRVTLRCSPRSGDLSVYWYQQSLDQGLQFLIQYYNGEERAKGNILERFSAQQFPDLHSELNLSSLELGDSALYFCASSVGSSGRYEQYFGPGTRLTVT.